The text below deals with one T cell receptor (beta chain). TCRdb's copy holds only in-frame clones and misses some; the assay was immunoSEQ multiplex PCR. The sample includes under 250,000 clones, more than 75% seen only once; the top ten take around 10%. The data derive from a study of blood T cell repertoires in COVID-19. The ends were cut back, 0 bases at V and 3 bases at J, with 3 bases in the middle. CDR1 is SGHRS, CDR2 YFSETQ, per germline. This CDR3 spans 12 amino acids. The chain couples TRBV5-1 to TRBJ1-2; D is unclear. The sample taken for sequencing was peripheral blood. The source is a man aged 50 to 60 with COVID-19, enrolled during active disease. In DNA form, the CDR3 reads TGCGCCAGCAGCTTGGGCGACTATGGCTACACCTTC. Translating gives CASSLGDYGYTF.